This entry features one T cell receptor beta chain sequence. V lost 6 bases to trimming and J lost 8 bases, with 20 bases between them. Germline CDR1 MDHEN, CDR2 SYDVKM. This CDR3 spans 15 amino acids. The data originate from a study of blood T cell repertoires in COVID-19. Across the whole study: Samples representing acute and convalescent COVID-19 were sourced from the United States, Italy and Spain.

Measured with immunoSEQ multiplex PCR; TCRdb has only the in-frame clones, and not every one. The table has 350,000 to 500,000 clones, around nine tenths seen once. Ages ranged from roughly 18 to 100 years, with residence in about two dozen US areas. Cohorts were based on clinical histories the participants reported. The sequencing input was PBMCs or T cells enriched from blood (not recorded which). The J gene is TRBJ2-1, the V gene TRBV28; possible D gene TRBD2, 7 bases. This clonotype originated in a woman between 18 and 29 years old who had been exposed to COVID-19. CDR3 loop: CASRGGRAYSHEQFF. As DNA, the CDR3 is TGTGCCAGCAGAGGGGGGAGGGCCTATAGTCATGAGCAGTTCTTC. Using reference TRBV28 and TRBJ2-1 for the parts outside the CDR3, the full variable domain is DVKVTQSSRYLVKRTGEKVFLECVQDMDHENMFWYRQDPGLGLRLIYFSYDVKMKEKGDIPEGYSVSREKKERFSLILESASTNQTSMYLCASRGGRAYSHEQFFGPGTRLTVL.